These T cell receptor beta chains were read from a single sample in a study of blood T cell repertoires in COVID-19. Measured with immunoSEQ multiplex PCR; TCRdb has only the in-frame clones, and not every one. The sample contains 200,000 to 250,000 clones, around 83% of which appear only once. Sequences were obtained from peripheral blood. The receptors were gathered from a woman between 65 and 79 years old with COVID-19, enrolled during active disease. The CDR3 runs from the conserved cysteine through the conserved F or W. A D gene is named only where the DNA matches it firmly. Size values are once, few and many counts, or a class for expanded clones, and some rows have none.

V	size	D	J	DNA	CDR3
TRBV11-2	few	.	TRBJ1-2	TGTGCCAGCAGCAGGGGGTACTATGGCTACACCTTC	CASSRGYYGYTF
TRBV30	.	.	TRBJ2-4	TGTGCCTGGGCTAGGGGATTTGAAAACATTCAGTACTTC	CAWARGFENIQYF
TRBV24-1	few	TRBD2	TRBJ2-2	TGTGCCACCAGCCCGACTAGCGGGAGGCACGGGGAGCTGTTTTTT	CATSPTSGRHGELFF
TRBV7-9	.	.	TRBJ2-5	TGTGCCAGCAGCTCCTTGGGGCTAGAGACCCAGTACTTC	CASSSLGLETQYF
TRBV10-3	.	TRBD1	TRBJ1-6	TGTGCCATCAGCCTCTCGGGACAGCAGAATTCACCCCTCCACTTT	CAISLSGQQNSPLHF
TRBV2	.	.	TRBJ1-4	TGTGCCACTACGACAGGCTCTACAACTAATGAAAAACTGTTTTTT	CATTTGSTTNEKLFF
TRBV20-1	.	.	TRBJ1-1	TGCAGTGCTAGTCATTCCAGGGACACTGAAGCTTTCTTT	CSASHSRDTEAFF
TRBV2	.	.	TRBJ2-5	TGTGCCAGCAGTTTAGCTGGGTACCAAGAGACCCAGTACTTC	CASSLAGYQETQYF
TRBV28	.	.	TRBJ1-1	TGTGCCAGCAGACCAAGTGGAGGGAAAGCTTTCTTT	CASRPSGGKAFF
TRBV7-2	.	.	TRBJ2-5	TGTGCCAGCAATCAAAGGGGTAGGGGGCAAGAGACCCAGTACTTC	CASNQRGRGQETQYF
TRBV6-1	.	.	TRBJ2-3	TGTGCCAGCAAAAGGGGAGGGGGGGCAGATACGCAGTATTTT	CASKRGGGADTQYF
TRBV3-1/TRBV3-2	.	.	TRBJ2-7	TGTGCCAGCAGCCAAGATCCGCGGCAGCAGTACTTC	CASSQDPRQQYF
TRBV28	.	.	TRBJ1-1	TGTGCCAGCACCACGGGGGGGCTCGAAGCTTTCTTT	CASTTGGLEAFF
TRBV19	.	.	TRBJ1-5	TGTGCCAGTAGTATGGGACAATATCATCAGCCCCAGCATTTT	CASSMGQYHQPQHF
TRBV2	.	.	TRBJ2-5	TGTGCCAGCAGAGTCACGATGGGGGGTCCTCAGTACTTC	CASRVTMGGPQYF
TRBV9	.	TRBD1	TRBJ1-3	TGTGCCAGCAGCGTAGGTCTCGGGACAGGCTTCTCTGGAAACACCATATATTTT	CASSVGLGTGFSGNTIYF
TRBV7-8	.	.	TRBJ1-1	TGTGCCAGCAGCGGCCGGGTGAACACTGAAGCTTTCTTT	CASSGRVNTEAFF
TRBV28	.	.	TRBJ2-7	TGTGCCAGCAGTTCCACAGCCACCTACGAGCAGTACTTC	CASSSTATYEQYF
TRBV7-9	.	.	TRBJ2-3	TGTGCCAGCAGCGCAGGACAGTTTAGCACAGATACGCAGTATTTT	CASSAGQFSTDTQYF
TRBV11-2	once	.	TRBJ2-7	TGTGCCAGCAGTCCAACCTCGGGACTCCACGAGCAGTACTTC	CASSPTSGLHEQYF
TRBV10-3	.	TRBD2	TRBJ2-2	TGTGCCATCAGTGACCCGGGACTAGCAGCGAACACCGGGGAGCTGTTTTTT	CAISDPGLAANTGELFF
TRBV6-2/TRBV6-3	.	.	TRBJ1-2	TGTGCCAGCAGTTACATCGGAATCGGGAACGGCTACACCTTC	CASSYIGIGNGYTF
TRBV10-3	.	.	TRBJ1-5	TGTGCCATCAGGACAGACAATCAGCCCCAGCATTTT	CAIRTDNQPQHF
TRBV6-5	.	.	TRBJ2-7	TGTGCCAGCAGTTACTCGCTGGTGACGGGGGCCTACGAGCAGTACTTC	CASSYSLVTGAYEQYF
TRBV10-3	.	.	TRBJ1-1	TGTGCCATCAGTGAAGCCCGGAACACTGAAGCTTTCTTT	CAISEARNTEAFF
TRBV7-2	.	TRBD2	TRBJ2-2	TGTGCCAGCAGCTTTGCGGGAGCGGACACCGGGGAGCTGTTTTTT	CASSFAGADTGELFF
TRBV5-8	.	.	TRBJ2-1	TGTGCCAGCAGCTTGCGGCTAGTCGCCTACAATGAGCAGTTCTTC	CASSLRLVAYNEQFF
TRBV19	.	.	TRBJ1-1	TGTGCCAGTAGTATAGATAATCGGGGAACTGAAGCTTTCTTT	CASSIDNRGTEAFF
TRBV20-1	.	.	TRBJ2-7	TGCAGTGCTAGTTTGGGGAGCCCGGGCTACGAGCAGTACTTC	CSASLGSPGYEQYF
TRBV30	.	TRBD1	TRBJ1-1	TGTGCCTGGGCAGGGGGGCTGAACACTGAAGCTTTCTTT	CAWAGGLNTEAFF
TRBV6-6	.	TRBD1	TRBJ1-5	TGTGCCAGCAGTCCCTCCTTACATGCACAGGGGGGACGCAATCAGCCCCAGCATTTT	CASSPSLHAQGGRNQPQHF
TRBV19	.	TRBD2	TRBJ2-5	TGTGCCAGTAGTCCCGGGGGGGGGCTAAAAGAGACCCAGTACTTC	CASSPGGGLKETQYF
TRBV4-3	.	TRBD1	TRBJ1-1	TGCGCCAGCAGCCAAGATCCAGGGGGCCTCTCGCGGAACACTGAAGCTTTCTTT	CASSQDPGGLSRNTEAFF
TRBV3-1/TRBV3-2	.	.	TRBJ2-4	TGTGCCAGCAGCCAACGACACTTAGCCAAAAACATTCAGTACTTC	CASSQRHLAKNIQYF
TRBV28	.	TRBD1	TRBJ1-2	TGTGCCAGCAGTTTAGAAAGTGGACAGGCATTAGGCTACACCTTC	CASSLESGQALGYTF
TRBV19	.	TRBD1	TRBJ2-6	TGTGCCAGTAGTATCCACAGGGGATTGGGCTCTGGGGCCAACGTCCTGACTTTC	CASSIHRGLGSGANVLTF
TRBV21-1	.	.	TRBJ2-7	TGTGCCAGCAAGGGACTAGCGGGCGAGCAGTACTTC	CASKGLAGEQYF
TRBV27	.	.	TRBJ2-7	TGTGCCAGCAGGCGGCCGGTCTCCTACGAGCAGTACTTC	CASRRPVSYEQYF
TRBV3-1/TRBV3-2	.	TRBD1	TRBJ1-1	TGTGCCAGCAGCTACCCGGGACAGGGAAAAGATGAAGCTTTCTTT	CASSYPGQGKDEAFF
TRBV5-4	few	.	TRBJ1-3	TGTGCCAGCAGCTTGGCAGGCAGCTCTGGAAACACCATATATTTT	CASSLAGSSGNTIYF
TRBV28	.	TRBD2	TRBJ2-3	TGTGCCAGCAGGGCCGGGACTAGCGGGAGGAAGGATACGCAGTATTTT	CASRAGTSGRKDTQYF
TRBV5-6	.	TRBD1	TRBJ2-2	TGTGCCAGCAGCCGGACAGGGGTGAACACCGGGGAGCTGTTTTTT	CASSRTGVNTGELFF
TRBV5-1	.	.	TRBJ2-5	TGCGCCAGCAGCTTGGCGGCGGAGGAGACCCAGTACTTC	CASSLAAEETQYF
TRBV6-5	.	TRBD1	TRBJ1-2	TGTGCCAGCAGTTACTCTACAGGGGGCTTGGATGGCTACACCTTC	CASSYSTGGLDGYTF
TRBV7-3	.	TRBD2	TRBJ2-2	TGTGCCAGCAGCCCTCCCCCCGGAGCGGGAGGGGGCACCGGGGAGCTGTTTTTT	CASSPPPGAGGGTGELFF